One TCR beta chain is described in this entry. Its antigen is as yet unknown. This sample stems from a study of cytomegalovirus exposure and HLA in healthy donors. PCR was performed using 60 Vbeta and 13 Jbeta primers. TCRdb's table, derived via immunoSEQ multiplex PCR, lists solely in-frame clones and lacks some. This table holds around 200,000 clones, 80% to 85% found once. Despite likely unrecorded immune exposures, the donors were nominally healthy at the time of sampling. Trimming took off 6 bases at V and 0 bases at J, with 20 bases between the two ends. The CDR3 has 18 amino acids. Germline assignment: CDR1 MGHRA and CDR2 YSYEKL. Broader study findings: Immune exposure information available was restricted to CMV serostatus.

Input material: PBMCs. The receptor's source is a man aged 45 to 65 in good health and CMV-seronegative. The V and J genes are TRBV4-1 and TRBJ2-2, with TRBD2 as a possible D gene (5 bases). The CDR3 region is CASRPSPLQAANTGELFF. CDR3 bases: TGCGCCAGCAGACCCTCCCCACTTCAAGCGGCGAACACCGGGGAGCTGTTTTTT.